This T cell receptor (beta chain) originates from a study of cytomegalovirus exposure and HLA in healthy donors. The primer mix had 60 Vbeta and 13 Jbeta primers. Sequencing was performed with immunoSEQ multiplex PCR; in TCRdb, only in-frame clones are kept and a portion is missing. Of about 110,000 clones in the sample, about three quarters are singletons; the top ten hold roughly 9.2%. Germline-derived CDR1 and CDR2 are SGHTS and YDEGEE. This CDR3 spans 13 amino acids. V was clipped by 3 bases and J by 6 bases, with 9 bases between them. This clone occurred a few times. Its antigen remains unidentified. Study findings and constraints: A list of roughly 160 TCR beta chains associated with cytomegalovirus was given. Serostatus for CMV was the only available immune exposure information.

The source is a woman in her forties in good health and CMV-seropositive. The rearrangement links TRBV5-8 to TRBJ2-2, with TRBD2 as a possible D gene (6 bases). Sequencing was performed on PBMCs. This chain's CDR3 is CASSWREAGELFF. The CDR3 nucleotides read TGTGCCAGCAGCTGGAGGGAGGCCGGGGAGCTGTTTTTT.